The subject of this entry is one T cell receptor (beta chain). Its specificity is not known. This entry belongs to a study of cytotoxic CD8 clonotypes in ibrutinib-treated CLL. Notes on the study in general: An increase in clonality occurred at ibrutinib response, followed by a return toward baseline at progression.

The data were produced by immunoSEQ multiplex PCR, yet TCRdb's version contains in-frame clones alone and is incomplete. Of tens of thousands of clones listed, 56% are singletons. This sample comprised PBMCs, obtained after 24 months of ibrutinib treatment. The sequence came from a human donor with chronic lymphocytic leukemia.

Here the CDR3 DNA reads TGTGCCAGCGGCTCCCGGTGGACAGGGGGGCCGGATACGCAGTATTTT. It encodes CASGSRWTGGPDTQYF. The J gene is TRBJ2-3, the V gene TRBV27; 10 bases map to TRBD1. CDR1 MNHEY and CDR2 SMNVEV come from the germline V gene (reference sequence). V gave up 8 bases and J gave up 6 bases; unmatched junction bases: 14. The CDR3 totals 16 residues.